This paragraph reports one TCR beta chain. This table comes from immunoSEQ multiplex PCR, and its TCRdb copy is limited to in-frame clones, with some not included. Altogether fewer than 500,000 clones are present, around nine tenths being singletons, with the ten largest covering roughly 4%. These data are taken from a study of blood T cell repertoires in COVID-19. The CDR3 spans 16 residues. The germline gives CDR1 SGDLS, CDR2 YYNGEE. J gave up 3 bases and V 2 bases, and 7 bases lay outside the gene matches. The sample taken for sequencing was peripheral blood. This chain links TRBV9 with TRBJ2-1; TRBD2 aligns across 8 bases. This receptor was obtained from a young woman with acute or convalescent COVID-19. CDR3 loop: CASSVGRRGVYNEQFF. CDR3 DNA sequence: TGTGCCAGCAGCGTTGGGAGGCGGGGGGTCTACAATGAGCAGTTCTTC.